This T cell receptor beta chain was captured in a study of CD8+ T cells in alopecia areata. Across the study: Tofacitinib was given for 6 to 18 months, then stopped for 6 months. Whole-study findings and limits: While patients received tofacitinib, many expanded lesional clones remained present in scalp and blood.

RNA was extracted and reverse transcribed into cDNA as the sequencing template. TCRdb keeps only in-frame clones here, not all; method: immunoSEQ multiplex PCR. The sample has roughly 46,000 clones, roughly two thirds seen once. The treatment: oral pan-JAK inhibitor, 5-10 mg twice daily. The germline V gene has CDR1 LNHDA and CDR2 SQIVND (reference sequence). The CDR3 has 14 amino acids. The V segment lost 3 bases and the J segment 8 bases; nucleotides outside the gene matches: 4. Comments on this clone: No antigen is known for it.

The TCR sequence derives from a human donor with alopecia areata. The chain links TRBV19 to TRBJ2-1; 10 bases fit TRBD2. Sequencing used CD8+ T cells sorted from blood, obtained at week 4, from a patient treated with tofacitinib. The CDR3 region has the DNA TGTGCCAGTAGTATCTCCCTAGCGGGGGATGAGCAGTTCTTC. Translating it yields CASSISLAGDEQFF.